Sequencing of this TCR beta chain was carried out in a study of blood T cell repertoires in COVID-19. CDR3 size: 13 residues. V was cut by 3 bases and J by 0 bases, with 5 bases left in between. Assay used: immunoSEQ multiplex PCR; TCRdb lists only in-frame clones, some missing. Here the sample spans around 94,000 clones, more than 75% being singletons. The rearrangement joins TRBV12-3 or TRBV12-4 to TRBJ1-2; no clear D gene. The sample consisted of peripheral blood. This clonotype was sampled from a human donor in a cohort sampled during active COVID-19. CDR3 DNA: TGTGCCAGCAGTTTTCGAGCTAACTATGGCTACACCTTC. Translation gives CASSFRANYGYTF.